A single sample gave rise to the 20 T cell receptor beta chains below, sequenced in a study of blood T cell repertoires in COVID-19. The protocol was immunoSEQ multiplex PCR, while the TCRdb copy is restricted to in-frame clones and leaves out a portion. Seen here are under 150,000 clones, more than 80% observed once, and the top ten hold 6% to 7.5%. Sequencing was done on a sample of peripheral blood. These receptor sequences come from a human donor in a cohort sampled during active COVID-19.

The V and J genes are TRBV6-1 and TRBJ2-7; a possible D gene is TRBD1 (5 bases). The CDR3 loop spans 15 amino acids. Germline CDR1 reads MNHNS; CDR2 reads SASEGT. Trimming took off 3 bases at V and 5 bases at J, with 17 bases between the two ends. DNA of the CDR3: TGTGCCAGCAGTGATCCAGGGATCCCCCGTGACGAGCAGTACTTC. It is translated as CASSDPGIPRDEQYF.

The rearrangement uses TRBV2 and TRBJ1-2, with D possibly being TRBD1 (5 bases). The CDR3 spans 13 residues. V was pared by 5 bases and J by 4 bases, with 11 bases between. CDR1 SNHLY and CDR2 FYNNEI come from the germline V gene. The DNA for the CDR3 is TGTGCCAGCAGTAGACAGCCTACCTATGGCTACACCTTC. It encodes CASSRQPTYGYTF.

V and J are TRBV3-1 (or the pseudogene TRBV3-2) and TRBJ1-2; 8 bases map to TRBD1. Germline V gene data show CDR1 as LGHDT and CDR2 as YNNKEL (reference sequence). Losses at the gene ends were 6 bases for V and 3 bases for J; bases not matched to a gene: 6. CDR3 size: 14 residues. CDR3 protein: CASSSTGEHYGYTF. The CDR3, as DNA: TGTGCCAGCAGTTCGACAGGGGAACACTATGGCTACACCTTC.

V is TRBV14 and J is TRBJ2-5; 10 bases are a match to TRBD2. Germline V gene lookup returns CDR1 SGHDN and CDR2 FVKESK. V shed 6 bases and J 5 bases; nucleotides not matched to a gene: 12. The length of the CDR3 is 16 residues. CDR3 DNA sequence: TGTGCCAGCAGTCCCATAGGTAGCGGGGGGTCTGAGACCCAGTACTTC. Amino acids: CASSPIGSGGSETQYF.

The chain has TRBV6-4 and TRBJ2-2, with D maybe TRBD1 (5 bases). This CDR3 comprises 14 residues. Trimming pared 6 bases from V and 2 bases from J, leaving 10 bases between. Per the germline V gene, CDR1 is MRHNA and CDR2 is SNTAGT. CDR3 amino acids: CASRRTQNTGELFF. As DNA, the CDR3 is TGTGCCAGCAGGCGGACACAAAACACCGGGGAGCTGTTTTTT.

The chain links TRBV6-1 to TRBJ1-4, with TRBD1 matching 10 bases. The CDR3 covers 19 residues. CDR1 is MNHNS, CDR2 SASEGT, per germline. The V gene end was trimmed by 2 bases and the J gene end by 0 bases; junction bases not matched to a gene: 9. The CDR3 DNA follows: TGTGCCAGCAGTGAACGGGGGACAGGGGAAGTTTCAACTAATGAAAAACTGTTTTTT. It codes for CASSERGTGEVSTNEKLFF.

The chain joins TRBV19 to TRBJ2-5; 11 nucleotides agree with TRBD2. CDR3 length equals 16 residues. The germline V gene has CDR1 LNHDA and CDR2 SQIVND (reference sequence). Losses at the gene ends were 5 bases for V and 6 bases for J; bases not matched to a gene: 11. CDR3 sequence: CASSPRLAGGRKTQYF. The CDR3 DNA reads TGTGCCAGTAGTCCCCGGTTAGCGGGGGGGCGGAAGACCCAGTACTTC.

V usage is TRBV2 and J usage is TRBJ2-1; 9 bases map to TRBD1. With 4 bases clipped from V and 6 bases from J, the junction kept 1 base outside the gene matches. Germline CDR1 and CDR2: SNHLY and FYNNEI. The CDR3 is 13 residues long. The DNA of the CDR3 is TGTGCCAGCAGTGTGGACAGGGGCAATGAGCAGTTCTTC. This translates into CASSVDRGNEQFF.

Written as DNA, the CDR3 is TGCGCCAGCAGCAACCTTAGGGGGAAAACCTACGAGCAGTACTTC. This sequence encodes CASSNLRGKTYEQYF. The chain uses TRBV5-1 and TRBJ2-7, with D possibly TRBD1 on 6 matching bases. This CDR3 has 15 residues. Germline V gives CDR1 SGHRS, CDR2 YFSETQ. V gave up 4 bases and J gave up 2 bases, with 16 bases separating them.

The chain couples TRBV3-1 (or the pseudogene TRBV3-2) to TRBJ1-2; TRBD1 matches at 7 bases. This CDR3 has 15 residues. V was pared by 3 bases and J by 4 bases, with 8 bases of the junction left unmatched. Per germline, CDR1 LGHDT and CDR2 YNNKEL (reference sequence). The CDR3 loop is CASSHGTATTYGYTF. The CDR3 region has the DNA TGTGCCAGCAGCCATGGGACAGCTACTACCTATGGCTACACCTTC.

This chain joins TRBV14 and TRBJ2-4, with D possibly matching TRBD2 (6 bases). The CDR3 has 16 amino acids. V lost 2 bases to trimming and J lost 0 bases, with 11 bases between them. The germline CDR1 and CDR2 sequences are SGHDN and FVKESK. CDR3 sequence reads: CASSQFGGLAKNIQYF. The CDR3 DNA follows: TGTGCCAGCAGCCAATTCGGAGGGTTAGCCAAAAACATTCAGTACTTC.

The chain combines TRBV30 with TRBJ2-2; TRBD1 matches 11 bases. This CDR3 region has 17 residues. Germline trimming cut 4 bases from V and 5 bases from J; bases unmatched to any gene: 12. Germline CDR1 is GTSNPN and CDR2 is SVGIG (reference sequence). The CDR3 protein is CAWTDLRDRGETGELFF. In DNA, the CDR3 is TGTGCCTGGACTGATTTAAGGGACAGGGGGGAGACCGGGGAGCTGTTTTTT.

The CDR3 DNA reads as TGTGCCAGTAGTTTCCGGGACAGGGGGTACGAGCAGTACTTC. This encodes CASSFRDRGYEQYF. This chain connects TRBV19 to TRBJ2-7, with TRBD1 matching 11 bases. From germline, CDR1 is LNHDA and CDR2 SQIVND (reference sequence). This CDR3 has 14 residues. The V segment lost 5 bases and the J segment 4 bases; nucleotides outside the gene matches: 4. The full variable domain, rest sourced from reference TRBV19 and TRBJ2-7, is DGGITQSPKYLFRKEGQNVTLSCEQNLNHDAMYWYRQDPGQGLRLIYYSQIVNDFQKGDIAEGYSVSREKKESFPLTVTSAQKNPTAFYLCASSFRDRGYEQYFGPGTRLTVT.

This clone occurred a few times. V and J are TRBV5-1 and TRBJ1-2; D is perhaps TRBD1 (5 bases). Trimming took 4 bases from V and 3 from J, leaving 16 bases between them. In germline, CDR1 is SGHRS, CDR2 YFSETQ. The length of the CDR3 is 15 residues. The CDR3 loop reads CASSPRSVRDYGYTF. The CDR3 DNA is TGCGCCAGCAGCCCCCGGTCGGTCAGGGACTATGGCTACACCTTC.

This chain joins TRBV7-3 and TRBJ2-1, with D perhaps matching TRBD1 (6 bases). The CDR3 spans 13 residues. From germline, CDR1 is SGHTA and CDR2 FQGTGA. V was shortened by 5 bases and J by 14 bases, with 19 bases between the two germline ends. CDR3 protein: CASSPGPPQGKFF. The CDR3 nucleotides are TGTGCCAGCAGCCCAGGCCCTCCCCAGGGGAAGTTCTTC.

This chain joins TRBV9 and TRBJ2-2, with TRBD2 matching over 11 bases. CDR1 and CDR2 (germline): SGDLS, YYNGEE. This CDR3 has 15 residues. V gave up 2 bases and J gave up 9 bases; unmatched junction bases: 6. The CDR3 is CASSVSSGGTWELFF. CDR3 sequence (DNA): TGTGCCAGCAGCGTCTCTAGCGGGGGGACCTGGGAGCTGTTTTTT.

In this sample, this clone turned up a few times. The J gene is TRBJ1-1, the V gene TRBV19, with 8 bases aligning to TRBD1. This CDR3 comprises 14 residues. Germline V gives CDR1 LNHDA, CDR2 SQIVND (reference sequence). Trimming cost V 5 bases and J 3 bases; bases outside gene matches: 5. The chain's CDR3 is CASSADRGYTEAFF. The DNA of the CDR3 is TGTGCCAGTAGTGCCGACAGGGGTTACACTGAAGCTTTCTTT.

The V gene is TRBV2, the J gene TRBJ1-2; 9 bases agree with TRBD1. V was pared by 9 bases and J by 6 bases, with 5 bases of the junction left unmatched. The length of the CDR3 is 12 residues. Germline CDR1 reads SNHLY; CDR2 reads FYNNEI. The CDR3 reads CARETGGDGYTF. CDR3 coding DNA: TGTGCCAGGGAAACAGGGGGCGATGGCTACACCTTC. Full variable domain (outside the CDR3, taken from reference TRBV2 and TRBJ1-2): EPEVTQTPSHQVTQMGQEVILRCVPISNHLYFYWYRQILGQKVEFLVSFYNNEISEKSEIFDDQFSVERPDGSNFTLKIRSTKLEDSAMYFCARETGGDGYTFGSGTRLTVV.

The chain has TRBV19 and TRBJ2-3; no definite D call. Germline assignment: CDR1 LNHDA and CDR2 SQIVND (reference sequence). The length of the CDR3 is 12 residues. V was shortened by 1 base and J by 4 bases, with 3 bases between the two germline ends. Written as DNA, the CDR3 is TGTGCCAGTAGTATAGTAGCAGATACGCAGTATTTT. This encodes CASSIVADTQYF.

The sample holds one count of this clone. The V and J genes are TRBV7-9 and TRBJ2-3, with TRBD2 as a possible D gene (5 bases). Germline assignment: CDR1 SEHNR and CDR2 FQNEAQ (reference sequence). Between the trimmed V and J ends, which lost 3 bases and 3 bases, there was a span of 7 bases. CDR3 size: 13 residues. The CDR3 bases are TGTGCCAGCAGCTTTACGGGGACAGATACGCAGTATTTT. This codes for CASSFTGTDTQYF.